This TCR beta chain came from a study of blood T cell repertoires in COVID-19. Overall study: Samples taken during acute and convalescent COVID-19 were collected in the United States, Italy and Spain.

The count of this clone is one. As originally analysed: Nucleated cell counts were estimated from reference gene primer amplification. Using immunoSEQ multiplex PCR, the repertoire was profiled, and TCRdb retains in-frame clones only, with some absent. D and trimming were read from the DNA, whereas the V and J calls and clone size are those reported in that table. The repertoire holds some 200,000 clones, with 80% to 90% as singletons. This clonotype originated in a woman younger than 30 in a cohort exposed to, infected with or recovered from COVID-19 (not recorded which). The sequenced material came from PBMCs or T cells enriched from blood (not recorded which).

The CDR3 here is CASTPGTGTSYGYTF. The CDR3 bases are TGTGCCAGTACCCCTGGGACAGGTACTTCCTATGGCTACACCTTC. The rearrangement uses TRBV19 and TRBJ1-2; 8 nucleotides line up with TRBD1. The ends lost 7 bases at V and 4 bases at J; junction bases unmatched: 11. Germline V gene data show CDR1 as LNHDA and CDR2 as SQIVND (reference sequence). The CDR3 runs to 15 residues.